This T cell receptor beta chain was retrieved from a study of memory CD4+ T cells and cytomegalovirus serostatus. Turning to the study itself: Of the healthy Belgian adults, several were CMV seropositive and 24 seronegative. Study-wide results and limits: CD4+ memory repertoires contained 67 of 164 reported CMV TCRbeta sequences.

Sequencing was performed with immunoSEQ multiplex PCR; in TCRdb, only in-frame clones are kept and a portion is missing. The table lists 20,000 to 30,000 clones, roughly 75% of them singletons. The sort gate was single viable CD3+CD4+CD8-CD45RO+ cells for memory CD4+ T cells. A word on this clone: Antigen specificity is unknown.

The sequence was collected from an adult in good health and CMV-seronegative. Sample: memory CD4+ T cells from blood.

The chain's CDR3 is CASTPAQGRTYEQYF. The CDR3 nucleotides are TGTGCCAGCACCCCCGCCCAGGGCAGGACCTACGAGCAGTACTTC. The chain recombines TRBV2 with TRBJ2-7; D may be TRBD1 (5 bases). Germline V gene sequence: CDR1 SNHLY, CDR2 FYNNEI. The CDR3 extends over 15 amino acids. Trimming left V 7 bases short and J 2 bases short, with 18 bases between.